These T cell receptor beta chains were read from a single sample in a study of Ad26.COV2.S vaccination and SARS-CoV-2 variants. The repertoire was sequenced with immunoSEQ multiplex PCR; TCRdb's copy has only in-frame clones and lacks some. This sample yields 320,000 or so clones, of which roughly 90% are seen a single time; 5.5% belongs to the top ten. The source material was peripheral blood, sampled in a trial of Ad26.COV2.S vaccine versus placebo. Every receptor here comes from a person between 18 and 65 years old who received the Ad26.COV2.S COVID-19 vaccine or a placebo. The CDR3 runs from the conserved cysteine through the conserved F or W. Fields, in order: D gene, J gene, V gene, CDR3 DNA, CDR3 protein. The D gene is left open where the match is weak.

D: .; J: TRBJ1-4; V: TRBV5-1; DNA: TGCGCCAGCAGTCCCTCGCCTGGGATAGGGGAAGAAAAACTGTTTTTT; CDR3: CASSPSPGIGEEKLFF
D: .; J: TRBJ2-2; V: TRBV14; DNA: TGTGCCAGCAGCCAAGTCTACAGGGTTGGGACCGGGGAGCTGTTTTTT; CDR3: CASSQVYRVGTGELFF
D: .; J: TRBJ1-1; V: TRBV30; DNA: TGTGCCTGGAGTGAGGGCTCGGGGGGGAACACTGAAGCTTTCTTT; CDR3: CAWSEGSGGNTEAFF
D: .; J: TRBJ1-5; V: TRBV2; DNA: TGTGCCAGCAGCGGGACTCCCTATCAGCCCCAGCATTTT; CDR3: CASSGTPYQPQHF
D: .; J: TRBJ1-1; V: TRBV5-1; DNA: TGCGCCAGCAGAATTGTCCAAGGGGCGAACACTGAAGCTTTCTTT; CDR3: CASRIVQGANTEAFF
D: TRBD1; J: TRBJ2-3; V: TRBV4-3; DNA: TGCGCCAGCAGCCAAGACGTTCTAAGGACAGGCCTCCTTAGCACAGATACGCAGTATTTT; CDR3: CASSQDVLRTGLLSTDTQYF
D: TRBD1; J: TRBJ1-1; V: TRBV11-3; DNA: TGTGCCAGCAGTCTCGGGACAGGGATCAACACTGAAGCTTTCTTT; CDR3: CASSLGTGINTEAFF
D: TRBD1; J: TRBJ1-5; V: TRBV10-1; DNA: TGCGCCGGACGGACAGGGGGCAGGAGCAATCAGCCCCAGCATTTT; CDR3: CAGRTGGRSNQPQHF
D: .; J: TRBJ1-2; V: TRBV27; DNA: TGTGCCAGCAGTTTATCCGTAACAGGAGGTTCGAACTATGGCTACACCTTC; CDR3: CASSLSVTGGSNYGYTF
D: TRBD1; J: TRBJ1-2; V: TRBV9; DNA: TGTGCCAGCAACACCGGACAGGGGGCGCCCGGCTACACCTTC; CDR3: CASNTGQGAPGYTF
D: .; J: TRBJ1-1; V: TRBV5-5; DNA: TGTGCCAGCAGCTTTGGGCCAGCCCCGAGGTCTGAAGCTTTCTTT; CDR3: CASSFGPAPRSEAFF
D: .; J: TRBJ1-5; V: TRBV15; DNA: TGTGCCACCAGCAGAGATGTTGGGACCCTTAGAGGGGGCAATCAGCCCCAGCATTTT; CDR3: CATSRDVGTLRGGNQPQHF
D: .; J: TRBJ2-5; V: TRBV5-1; DNA: TGCGCCAGCAGCTTGGCCGGTAGGGGCCGGGAGACCCAGTACTTC; CDR3: CASSLAGRGRETQYF
D: .; J: TRBJ2-3; V: TRBV19; DNA: TGTGCCAGTAGTCCCGAACCACCCCGCGGAGATACGCAGTATTTT; CDR3: CASSPEPPRGDTQYF
D: .; J: TRBJ2-3; V: TRBV11-3; DNA: TGTGCCAGCAGCTTAAGTTTTGCAGATACGCAGTATTTT; CDR3: CASSLSFADTQYF
D: .; J: TRBJ2-5; V: TRBV4-3; DNA: TGCGCCAGCAGCCAAGGCTTTTTAGCGGAGGAGACCCAGTACTTC; CDR3: CASSQGFLAEETQYF
D: .; J: TRBJ1-1; V: TRBV30; DNA: TGTGCCTGTCCCCGAGGTGGGGTCGGGACTGAAGCTTTCTTT; CDR3: CACPRGGVGTEAFF
D: .; J: TRBJ1-1; V: TRBV27; DNA: TGTGCCAGCAGTCCGCAGACAGCGAACACTGAAGCTTTCTTT; CDR3: CASSPQTANTEAFF
D: .; J: TRBJ1-2; V: TRBV6-6; DNA: TGTGCCAGCAGTTACGACAGCTATGGCTACACCTTC; CDR3: CASSYDSYGYTF
D: .; J: TRBJ2-7; V: TRBV13; DNA: TGTGCCAGCAGCTTAGGCCTAGGGCTCTCCTACGAGCAGTACTTC; CDR3: CASSLGLGLSYEQYF
D: .; J: TRBJ1-2; V: TRBV19; DNA: TGTGCCAGTAGCCAGGTTTTATCGGCGGGCCCTGGGGTCTATGGCTACACCTTC; CDR3: CASSQVLSAGPGVYGYTF
D: .; J: TRBJ1-2; V: TRBV18; DNA: TGTGCCAGCTCACCCGGAGGGGTACAGGCGCGGGATGGCTACACCTTC; CDR3: CASSPGGVQARDGYTF
D: .; J: TRBJ2-6; V: TRBV7-6; DNA: TGTGCCAGCAGCTCAGCCTGGGGGGTTAGCTCTGGGGCCAACGTCCTGACTTTC; CDR3: CASSSAWGVSSGANVLTF
D: .; J: TRBJ1-2; V: TRBV5-6; DNA: TGTGCCAGCAGCTTGGGGCGCTATGGCTACACCTTC; CDR3: CASSLGRYGYTF